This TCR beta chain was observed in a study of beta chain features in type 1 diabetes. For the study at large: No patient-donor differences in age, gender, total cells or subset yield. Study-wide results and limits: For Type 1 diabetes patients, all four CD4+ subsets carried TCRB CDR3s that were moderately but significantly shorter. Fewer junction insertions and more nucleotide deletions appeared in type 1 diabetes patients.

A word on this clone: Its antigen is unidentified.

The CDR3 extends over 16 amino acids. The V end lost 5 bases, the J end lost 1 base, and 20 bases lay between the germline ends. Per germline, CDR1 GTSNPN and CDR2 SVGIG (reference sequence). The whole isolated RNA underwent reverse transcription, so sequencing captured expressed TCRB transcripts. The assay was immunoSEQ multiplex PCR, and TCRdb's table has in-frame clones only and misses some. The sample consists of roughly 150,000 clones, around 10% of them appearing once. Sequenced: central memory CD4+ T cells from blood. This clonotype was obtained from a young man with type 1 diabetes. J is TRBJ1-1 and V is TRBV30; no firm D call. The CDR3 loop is CAWSPTWTTWNTEAFF. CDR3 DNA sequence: TGTGCCTGGTCCCCGACATGGACTACATGGAACACTGAAGCTTTCTTT.